One and the same sample provided the 20 T cell receptor beta chains below, sequenced in a study of T cells in Graves' hyperthyroidism and ophthalmopathy. TCR beta CDR3 region amplification was performed from RNA transcripts. The HTBI primer set drove a first-round RT-PCR of the TCR CDR3. TCRdb re-derived calls from the multiplex PCR reads in MiXCR, one entry per CDR3 protein. The sample carries more than 600,000 distinct CDR3 sequences, around 15% recorded once. Material: blood. These receptors all stem from a man in his late teens or twenties with Graves' hyperthyroidism.

This clonotype appeared a few times. The rearrangement uses TRBV28 and TRBJ2-3, with D uncertain. Per the germline V gene, CDR1 is MDHEN and CDR2 is SYDVKM. The V end was cut by 9 bases, the J end by 4 bases, with 11 bases between. This CDR3 contains 12 residues. CDR3 coding DNA: TGTGCCAGTCGGAGTTTGGCAGATACGCAGTATTTT. It encodes CASRSLADTQYF.

This clonotype appeared many times. The chain has TRBV12-3 or TRBV12-4 and TRBJ1-2, with D unresolved. The CDR3 consists of 12 residues. The germline V and J ends were trimmed by 7 bases and 5 bases, with 11 bases remaining between them. This chain's CDR3 is CASTLGLYGYTF. Here the CDR3 DNA reads TGTGCCAGCACCTTAGGACTGTATGGCTACACCTTC.

A word on this clonotype: No conserved phenylalanine or tryptophan is present at the end of the CDR3, so a read error is the likely explanation. The chain employs TRBV11-2 and TRBJ2-1, with TRBD2 as a possible D gene (6 bases). The CDR3 totals 14 residues. CDR1 is SGHAT, CDR2 FQNNGV, per germline. V lost 4 bases and J 5 bases, leaving 12 bases between the germline ends. The CDR3 DNA follows: TGTGCCAGCAGCTCCCGCGGGAACCACAATGAGCAGTTCCTC. Its protein is CASSSRGNHNEQFL.

This clonotype came up many times. The rearrangement uses TRBV28 and TRBJ1-2, with D possibly TRBD1 on 5 matching bases. CDR1 is MDHEN, CDR2 SYDVKM, per germline. Deletions cut 3 bases from V and 4 bases from J, with 9 bases between. The CDR3 has 13 residues. The CDR3 here is CASSLRGSYGYTF. Written as DNA, the CDR3 is TGTGCCAGCAGTTTGCGGGGGAGCTATGGCTACACCTTC.

This clonotype showed up just a few times. This chain links TRBV9 with TRBJ2-3; D not certain. Germline CDR1 reads SGDLS; CDR2 reads YYNGEE. This CDR3 has 14 amino acids. Between the trimmed V and J ends, which lost 10 bases and 2 bases, there was a span of 17 bases. Here the CDR3 reads CAGSRDGFTDTQYF. Written as DNA, the CDR3 is TGTGCCGGGTCACGCGACGGTTTCACAGATACGCAGTATTTT.

This clonotype appeared many times. V is TRBV11-2 and J is TRBJ2-7; 8 nucleotides match TRBD2. The V and J ends lost 1 base and 4 bases, in that order; junction bases with no gene match: 6. The CDR3 extends over 15 amino acids. Looked up from germline, CDR1 is SGHAT and CDR2 is FQNNGV. The CDR3 region is CASSLGSRGRYEQYF. The CDR3 DNA sequence: TGTGCCAGCAGCTTAGGTTCGCGCGGGAGGTACGAGCAGTACTTC.

This clonotype was seen at least ten times. No DNA is shown, since the ends of the CDR3 on it are uncertain; the CDR3 is the one TCRdb lists. This chain links TRBV28 with TRBJ1-4; the D call in the table, TRBD1, was not verified against the DNA. From germline, CDR1 is MDHEN and CDR2 SYDVKM. The CDR3 is 15 amino acids long, termini counted. The CDR3: CASSSSTGWGEKLFF.

The chain couples TRBV20-1 to TRBJ2-7; perhaps TRBD2 as D (5 bases). With 5 bases removed from V and 3 bases from J, the gap between germline ends came to 17 bases. The CDR3 spans 14 residues. Germline V gene lookup returns CDR1 DFQATT and CDR2 SNEGSKA (reference sequence). CDR3 DNA: TGCAGTGCTTACCAGGAGGCTCTTAACTACGAGCAGTACTTC. As protein: CSAYQEALNYEQYF.

This CDR3 is CASILLGTGELFF. The CDR3 nucleotides are TGTGCCAGTATACTGTTGGGTACCGGGGAGCTGTTTTTT. This chain links TRBV19 with TRBJ2-2; D unresolved. The CDR3 runs to 13 residues. Trimming removed 7 bases at V and 5 bases at J, with 11 bases between. Germline loops: CDR1 LNHDA, CDR2 SQIVND (reference sequence).

Only a few counts were recorded for this clonotype. J is TRBJ1-3 and V is TRBV2, with D hard to call. CDR1 SNHLY and CDR2 FYNNEI come from the germline V gene. The CDR3 is 14 amino acids. The ends were cut back, 7 bases at V and 7 bases at J, with 17 bases in the middle. CDR3 sequence: CASNLGDPGNTIYF. For the CDR3, the DNA is TGTGCCAGCAATTTAGGAGATCCGGGTAACACCATATATTTT.

V is TRBV4-1 and J is TRBJ2-7; 8 nucleotides agree with TRBD1. This CDR3 is built from 15 residues. The V segment lost 3 bases and the J segment 0 bases; nucleotides outside the gene matches: 4. Per the germline V gene, CDR1 is MGHRA and CDR2 is YSYEKL. The CDR3 DNA reads TGCGCCAGCAGCCAGACAGGGGCAGTCTCCTACGAGCAGTACTTC. It is translated as CASSQTGAVSYEQYF.

V is TRBV6-1 and J is TRBJ2-3; 9 positions match TRBD1. V was pared by 5 bases and J by 4 bases, with 7 bases of the junction left unmatched. This CDR3 is 15 amino acids long. Germline CDR1 reads MNHNS; CDR2 reads SASEGT. CDR3 amino acids: CASSTGQGIADTQYF. As DNA, the CDR3 is TGTGCCAGCAGTACGGGACAGGGTATCGCAGATACGCAGTATTTT.

V is TRBV30 and J is TRBJ1-6; TRBD1 is a possible D gene (5 bases). The ends were cut back, 4 bases at V and 9 bases at J, with 10 bases in the middle. Germline V gene sequence: CDR1 GTSNPN, CDR2 SVGIG (reference sequence). The CDR3 extends over 12 amino acids. Here the CDR3 reads CAWTPGGSPLHF. As DNA, the CDR3 is TGTGCCTGGACCCCCGGGGGTTCACCCCTCCACTTT.

This clonotype was observed a single time. The chain combines TRBV6-1 with TRBJ2-2; D might be TRBD2 (6 bases). In germline, CDR1 is MNHNS, CDR2 SASEGT. Trimming left V 6 bases short and J 3 bases short, with 17 bases between. CDR3 length: 16 amino acids. The CDR3 DNA reads TGTGCCAGCAGAGGTCCCCCTAAGCGGGACACCGGGGAGCTGTTTTTT. This translates into CASRGPPKRDTGELFF.

At least ten counts were recorded for this clonotype. This chain connects TRBV5-1 to TRBJ1-1; D possibly corresponds to TRBD1 (5 bases). CDR3 length equals 14 residues. Trimming left V 4 bases short and J 4 bases short, with 14 bases between. Germline CDR1 SGHRS, CDR2 YFSETQ. CDR3 nucleotide sequence: TGCGCCAGCAGCCATGCCAGGGCAACCACTGAAGCTTTCTTT. Amino acid sequence: CASSHARATTEAFF.

Only a few counts were recorded for this clonotype. The chain couples TRBV6-2 or TRBV6-3 to TRBJ2-2; tentatively, D is TRBD1 (5 bases). The CDR3 is 17 amino acids. The V end lost 1 base, the J end lost 0 bases, and 12 bases lay between the germline ends. Looked up from germline, CDR1 is MNHEY and CDR2 is SVGEGT. This CDR3 is CASSYFSGQSNTGELFF. The CDR3 DNA reads TGTGCCAGCAGTTACTTTTCAGGGCAGTCGAACACCGGGGAGCTGTTTTTT.

This clonotype was recorded at least ten times. V usage is TRBV5-1 and J usage is TRBJ1-1, with 8 bases lining up with TRBD1. This CDR3 has 14 residues. The ends lost 4 bases at V and 5 bases at J; junction bases unmatched: 7. Germline V gene sequence: CDR1 SGHRS, CDR2 YFSETQ. The CDR3: CASSQDRARTEAFF. The CDR3 DNA is TGCGCCAGCAGCCAGGACAGGGCGCGGACTGAAGCTTTCTTT.

The chain uses TRBV9 and TRBJ2-7; 8 bases map to TRBD1. The CDR3 is 14 amino acids. The V and J ends lost 4 bases and 3 bases, in that order; junction bases with no gene match: 6. Germline V gives CDR1 SGDLS, CDR2 YYNGEE. The CDR3 coding sequence is TGTGCCAGCAGCAACCGGGACAGGAGCTACGAGCAGTACTTC. Protein sequence: CASSNRDRSYEQYF.

The chain couples TRBV7-9 to TRBJ2-1, with a weak D call TRBD2 (7 bases). The CDR3 contains 14 residues. Trimming removed 7 bases from V and 10 bases from J, with 20 bases in between. Germline CDR1 SEHNR, CDR2 FQNEAQ (reference sequence). The CDR3 nucleotides read TGTGCCAGCAAATCGTTGGGGGGGCCCAGGGAGCAGTTCTTC. Translated: CASKSLGGPREQFF. Combining the CDR3 with reference TRBV7-9 and TRBJ2-1 gives the whole variable domain DTGVSQNPRHKITKRGQNVTFRCDPISEHNRLYWYRQTLGQGPEFLTYFQNEAQLEKSRLLSDRFSAERPKGSFSTLEIQRTEQGDSAMYLCASKSLGGPREQFFGPGTRLTVL.

This clonotype has a count of ten or more. The chain carries TRBV6-1 and TRBJ2-2; 8 nucleotides match TRBD1. The CDR3 loop spans 14 amino acids. Germline lookup yields CDR1 MNHNS and CDR2 SASEGT. Germline trimming cut 4 bases from V and 4 bases from J; bases unmatched to any gene: 2. The CDR3 bases are TGTGCCAGCAGTGGCGGACAGGGCACCGGGGAGCTGTTTTTT. Protein: CASSGGQGTGELFF.